These 3 T cell receptor beta chains share one sample of origin, sequenced in a study of memory CD4+ T cells and cytomegalovirus serostatus. This table comes from immunoSEQ multiplex PCR, and its TCRdb copy is limited to in-frame clones, with some not included. Found here are 25,000 to 30,000 clones, roughly 75% of them singletons; the top ten hold about 1%. The sort gate was single viable CD3+CD4+CD8-CD45RO+ cells for memory CD4+ T cells. The specimen was memory CD4+ T cells from blood. These receptors came from an adult in good health and CMV-seronegative.

V and J are TRBV7-9 and TRBJ2-1; TRBD2 might be the D (6 bases). This CDR3 has 13 amino acids. The V gene lost 1 base and the J gene lost 9 bases, with 10 bases spanning the gap. CDR1 and CDR2 from the germline V gene are SEHNR and FQNEAQ (reference sequence). The CDR3 loop reads CASSLVLAGEQFF. As DNA, the CDR3 is TGTGCCAGCAGCTTAGTACTAGCTGGTGAGCAGTTCTTC.

A few counts support this clone. This chain connects TRBV29-1 to TRBJ1-3; a possible D gene is TRBD1 (5 bases). The CDR3 runs to 13 residues. The V end was cut by 6 bases, the J end by 0 bases, with 9 bases between. The germline V gene encodes CDR1 SQVTM and CDR2 ANQGSEA. CDR3 loop: CSVLTDSGNTIYF. The CDR3 nucleotides read TGCAGCGTATTGACAGACTCTGGAAACACCATATATTTT.

The V and J genes are TRBV2 and TRBJ1-2, with D hard to call. V was clipped by 4 bases and J by 8 bases, with 14 bases between them. The CDR3 covers 13 residues. CDR1 is SNHLY, CDR2 FYNNEI, per germline. CDR3 sequence (DNA): TGTGCCAGCAGTGGTACGAGGGATGGCGGCTACACCTTC. The encoded protein is CASSGTRDGGYTF.